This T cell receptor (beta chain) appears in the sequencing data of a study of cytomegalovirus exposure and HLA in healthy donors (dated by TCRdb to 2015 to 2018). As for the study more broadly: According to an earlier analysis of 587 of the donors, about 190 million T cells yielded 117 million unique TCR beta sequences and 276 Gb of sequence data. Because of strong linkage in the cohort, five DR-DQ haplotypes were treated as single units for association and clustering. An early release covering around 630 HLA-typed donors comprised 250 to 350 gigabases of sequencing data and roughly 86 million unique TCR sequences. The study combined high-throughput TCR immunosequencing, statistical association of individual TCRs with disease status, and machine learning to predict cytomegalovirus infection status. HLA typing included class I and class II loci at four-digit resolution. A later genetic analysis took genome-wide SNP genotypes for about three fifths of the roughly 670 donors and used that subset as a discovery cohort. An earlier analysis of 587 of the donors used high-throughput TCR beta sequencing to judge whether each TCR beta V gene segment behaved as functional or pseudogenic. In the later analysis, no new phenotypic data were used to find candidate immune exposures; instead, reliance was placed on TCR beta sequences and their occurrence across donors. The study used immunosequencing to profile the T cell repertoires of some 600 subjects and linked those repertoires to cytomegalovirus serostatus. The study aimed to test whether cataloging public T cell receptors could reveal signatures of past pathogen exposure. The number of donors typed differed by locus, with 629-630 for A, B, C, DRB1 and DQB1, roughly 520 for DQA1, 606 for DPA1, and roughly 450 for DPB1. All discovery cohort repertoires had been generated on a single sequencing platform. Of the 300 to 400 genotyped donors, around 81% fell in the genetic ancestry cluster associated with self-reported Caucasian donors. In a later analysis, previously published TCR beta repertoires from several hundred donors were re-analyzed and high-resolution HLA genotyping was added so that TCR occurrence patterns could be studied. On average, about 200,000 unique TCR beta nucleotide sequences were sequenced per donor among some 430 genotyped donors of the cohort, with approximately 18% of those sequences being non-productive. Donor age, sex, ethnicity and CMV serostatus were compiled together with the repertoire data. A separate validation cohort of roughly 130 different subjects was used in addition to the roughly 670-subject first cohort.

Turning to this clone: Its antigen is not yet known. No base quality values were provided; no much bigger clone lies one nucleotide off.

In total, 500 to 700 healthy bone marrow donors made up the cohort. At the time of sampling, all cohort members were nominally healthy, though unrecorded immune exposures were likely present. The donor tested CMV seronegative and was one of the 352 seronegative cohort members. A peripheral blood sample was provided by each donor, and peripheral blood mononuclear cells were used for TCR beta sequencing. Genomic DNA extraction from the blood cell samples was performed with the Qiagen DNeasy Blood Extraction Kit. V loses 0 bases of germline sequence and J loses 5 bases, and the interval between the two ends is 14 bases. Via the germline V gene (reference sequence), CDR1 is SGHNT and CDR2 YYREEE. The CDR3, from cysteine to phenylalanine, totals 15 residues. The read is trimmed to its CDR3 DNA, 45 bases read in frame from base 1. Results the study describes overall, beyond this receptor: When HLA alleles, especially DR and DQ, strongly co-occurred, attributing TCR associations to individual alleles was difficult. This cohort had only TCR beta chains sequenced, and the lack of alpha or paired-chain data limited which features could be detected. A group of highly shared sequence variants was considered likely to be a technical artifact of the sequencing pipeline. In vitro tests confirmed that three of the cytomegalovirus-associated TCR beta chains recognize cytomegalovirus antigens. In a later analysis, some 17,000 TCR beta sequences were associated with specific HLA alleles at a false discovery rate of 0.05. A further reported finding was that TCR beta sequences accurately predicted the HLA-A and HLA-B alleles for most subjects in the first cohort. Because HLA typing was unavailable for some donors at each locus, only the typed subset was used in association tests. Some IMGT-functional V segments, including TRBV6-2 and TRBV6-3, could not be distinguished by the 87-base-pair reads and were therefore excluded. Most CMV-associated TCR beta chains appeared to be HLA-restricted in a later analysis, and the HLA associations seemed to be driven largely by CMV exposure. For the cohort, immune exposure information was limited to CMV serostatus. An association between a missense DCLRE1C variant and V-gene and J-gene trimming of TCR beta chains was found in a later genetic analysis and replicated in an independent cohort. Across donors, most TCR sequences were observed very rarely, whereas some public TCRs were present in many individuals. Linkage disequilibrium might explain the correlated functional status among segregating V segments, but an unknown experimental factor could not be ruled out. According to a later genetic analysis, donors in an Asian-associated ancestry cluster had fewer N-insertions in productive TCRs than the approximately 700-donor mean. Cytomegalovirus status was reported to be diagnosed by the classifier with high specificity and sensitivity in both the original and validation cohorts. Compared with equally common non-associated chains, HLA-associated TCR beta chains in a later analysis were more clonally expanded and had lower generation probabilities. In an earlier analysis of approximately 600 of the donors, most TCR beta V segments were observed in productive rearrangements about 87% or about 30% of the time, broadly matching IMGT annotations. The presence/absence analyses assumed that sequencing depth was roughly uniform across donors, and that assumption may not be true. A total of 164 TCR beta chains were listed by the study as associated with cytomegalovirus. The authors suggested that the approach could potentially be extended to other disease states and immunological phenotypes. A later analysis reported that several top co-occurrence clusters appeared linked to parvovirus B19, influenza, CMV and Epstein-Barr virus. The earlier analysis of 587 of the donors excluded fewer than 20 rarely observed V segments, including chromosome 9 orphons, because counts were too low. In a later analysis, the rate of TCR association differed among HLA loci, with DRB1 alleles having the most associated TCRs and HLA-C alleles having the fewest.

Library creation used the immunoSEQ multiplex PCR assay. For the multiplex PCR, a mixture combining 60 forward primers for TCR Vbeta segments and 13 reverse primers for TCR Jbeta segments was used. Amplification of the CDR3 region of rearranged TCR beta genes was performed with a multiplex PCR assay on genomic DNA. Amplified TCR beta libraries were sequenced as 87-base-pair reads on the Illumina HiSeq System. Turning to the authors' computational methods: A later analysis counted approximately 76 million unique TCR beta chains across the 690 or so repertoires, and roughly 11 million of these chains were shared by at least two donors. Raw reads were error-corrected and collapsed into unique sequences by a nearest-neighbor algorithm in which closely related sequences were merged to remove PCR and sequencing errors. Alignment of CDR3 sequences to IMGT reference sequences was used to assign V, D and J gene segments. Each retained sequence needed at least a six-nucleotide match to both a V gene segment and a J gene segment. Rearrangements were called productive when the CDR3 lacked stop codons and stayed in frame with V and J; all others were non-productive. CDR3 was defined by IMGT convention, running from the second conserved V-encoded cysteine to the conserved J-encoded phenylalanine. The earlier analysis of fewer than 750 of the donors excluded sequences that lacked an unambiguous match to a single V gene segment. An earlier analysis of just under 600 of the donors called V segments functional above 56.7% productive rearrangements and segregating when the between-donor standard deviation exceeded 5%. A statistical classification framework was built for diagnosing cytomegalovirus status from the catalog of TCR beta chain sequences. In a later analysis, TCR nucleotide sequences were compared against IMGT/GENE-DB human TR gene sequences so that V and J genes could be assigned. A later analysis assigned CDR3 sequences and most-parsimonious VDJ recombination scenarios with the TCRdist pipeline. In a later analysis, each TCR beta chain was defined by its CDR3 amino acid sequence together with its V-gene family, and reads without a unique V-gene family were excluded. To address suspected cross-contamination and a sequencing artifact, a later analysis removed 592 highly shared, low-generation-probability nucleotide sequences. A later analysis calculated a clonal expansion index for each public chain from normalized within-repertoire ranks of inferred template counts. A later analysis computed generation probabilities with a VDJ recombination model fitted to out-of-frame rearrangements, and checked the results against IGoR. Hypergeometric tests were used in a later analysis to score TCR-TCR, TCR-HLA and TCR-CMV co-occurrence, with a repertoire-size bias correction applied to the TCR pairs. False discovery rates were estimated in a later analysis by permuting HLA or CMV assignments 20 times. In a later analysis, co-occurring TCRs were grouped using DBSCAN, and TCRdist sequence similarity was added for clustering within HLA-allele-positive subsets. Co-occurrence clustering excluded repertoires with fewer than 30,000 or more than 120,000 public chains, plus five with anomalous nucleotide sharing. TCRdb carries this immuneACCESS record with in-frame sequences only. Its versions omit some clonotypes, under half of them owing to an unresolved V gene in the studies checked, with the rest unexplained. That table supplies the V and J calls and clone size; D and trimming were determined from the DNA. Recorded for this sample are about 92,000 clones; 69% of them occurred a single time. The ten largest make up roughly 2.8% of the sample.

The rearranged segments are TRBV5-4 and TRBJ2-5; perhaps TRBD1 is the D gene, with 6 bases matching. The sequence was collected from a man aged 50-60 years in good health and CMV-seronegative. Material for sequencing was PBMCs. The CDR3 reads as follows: CASSLAGSQGETQYF. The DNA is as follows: TGTGCCAGCAGCTTGGCCGGTAGCCAGGGGGAGACCCAGTACTTC.